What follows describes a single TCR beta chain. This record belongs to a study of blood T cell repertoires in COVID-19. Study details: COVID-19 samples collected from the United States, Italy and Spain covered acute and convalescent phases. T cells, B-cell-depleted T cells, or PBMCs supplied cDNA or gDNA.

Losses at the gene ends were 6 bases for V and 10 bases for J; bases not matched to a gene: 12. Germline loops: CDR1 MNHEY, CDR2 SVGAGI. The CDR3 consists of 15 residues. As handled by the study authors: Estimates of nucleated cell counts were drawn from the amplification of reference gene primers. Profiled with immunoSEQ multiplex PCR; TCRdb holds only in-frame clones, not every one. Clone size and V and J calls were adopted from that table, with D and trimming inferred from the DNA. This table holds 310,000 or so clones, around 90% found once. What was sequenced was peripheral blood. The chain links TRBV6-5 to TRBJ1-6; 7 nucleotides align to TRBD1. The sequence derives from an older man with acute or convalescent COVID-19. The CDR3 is CASRKGTGAFSPLHF. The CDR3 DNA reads TGTGCCAGCAGGAAAGGAACAGGGGCCTTCTCACCCCTCCACTTT.